Presented here are 26 T cell receptor beta chains from one specimen sequenced in a study of OX40 agonist ivuxolimab in advanced cancers. Data came from immunoSEQ multiplex PCR; TCRdb stores just in-frame clones and leaves some out. The profile covers tens of thousands of clones, with 85% to 90% appearing a single time and around 1.8% taken by the ten largest. Sequences were derived from CD4+ or CD8+ T cells sorted from blood, sampled in a trial of the OX40 agonist ivuxolimab. The receptor source for this set is an adult with an advanced solid tumor such as melanoma, head and neck, liver or kidney cancer.

CDR3 DNA sequence: TGTGCCAGCAGACCTTTACTAGGGACCGGGGAGCTGTTTTTT. Its translation is CASRPLLGTGELFF. The chain joins TRBV7-8 to TRBJ2-2; a possible D gene is TRBD2 (5 bases). Germline CDR1 and CDR2: SGHVS and FQNEAQ. The CDR3 is made up of 14 amino acids. Between the trimmed V and J ends, which lost 6 bases and 5 bases, there was a span of 13 bases. The entire variable domain, with the rest obtained from reference TRBV7-8 and TRBJ2-2, is as follows: GAGVSQSPRYKVAKRGQDVALRCDPISGHVSLFWYQQALGQGPEFLTYFQNEAQLDKSGLPSDRFFAERPEGSVSTLKIQRTQQEDSAVYLCASRPLLGTGELFFGEGSRLTVL.

The chain is built from TRBV6-5 and TRBJ1-2; weak D call: TRBD1 (6 bases). The germline V gene encodes CDR1 MNHEY and CDR2 SVGAGI. This CDR3 has 12 amino acids. Trimming cost V 6 bases and J 1 base, with 6 bases left between them. CDR3 amino acids: CASSRGNYGYTF. DNA for the CDR3: TGTGCCAGCAGCAGGGGTAACTATGGCTACACCTTC.

The chain carries TRBV11-2 and TRBJ2-5; TRBD2 aligns across 11 bases. CDR1 is SGHAT and CDR2 is FQNNGV in the germline V gene. V gave up 5 bases and J gave up 0 bases; unmatched junction bases: 5. This CDR3 is built from 16 residues. In nucleotides, the CDR3 is TGTGCCAGCAGCCCCCGACTAGCGGGGAACCAAGAGACCCAGTACTTC. Protein: CASSPRLAGNQETQYF.

V gene TRBV5-1 combines with J gene TRBJ1-1; D gene unclear. V lost 0 bases to trimming and J lost 0 bases, with 3 bases between them. In germline, CDR1 is SGHRS, CDR2 YFSETQ. CDR3 length: 13 residues. CDR3 sequence reads: CASSLELNTEAFF. The CDR3 nucleotides read TGCGCCAGCAGCTTGGAACTGAACACTGAAGCTTTCTTT.

The rearrangement uses TRBV6-6 and TRBJ2-3, with 9 bases that match TRBD1. Germline CDR1 is MNHNY and CDR2 is SVGAGI (reference sequence). The CDR3 spans 15 residues. J lost 6 bases, V lost 6 bases, and 10 bases had no gene match. In DNA form, the CDR3 reads TGTGCCAGCAGGATAGACCGGGACAGGGTTGATACGCAGTATTTT. It codes for CASRIDRDRVDTQYF.

The chain combines TRBV7-3 with TRBJ2-2; tentatively, D is TRBD1 or TRBD2 (5 bases each). The CDR3 is 16 amino acids. V shed 5 bases and J shed 1 base, with 14 bases lying between them. Germline V CDR1 and CDR2: SGHTA, FQGTGA. The CDR3 loop reads CASSTQGPKNTGELFF. In DNA, the CDR3 is TGTGCCAGCAGCACCCAGGGACCGAAGAACACCGGGGAGCTGTTTTTT.

The chain recombines TRBV7-3 with TRBJ1-1; D may be TRBD1 (6 bases). CDR1 and CDR2 from the germline V gene are SGHTA and FQGTGA. CDR3 length: 13 amino acids. V lost 4 bases and J 8 bases, leaving 14 bases between the germline ends. CDR3 residues: CASSSTLGQEAFF. The CDR3 nucleotides read TGTGCCAGCAGCTCAACGTTAGGACAGGAAGCTTTCTTT.

The chain employs TRBV9 and TRBJ2-1; TRBD2 matches 8 bases. V lost 4 bases to trimming and J lost 12 bases; unmatched junction nucleotides: 12. The germline V gene encodes CDR1 SGDLS and CDR2 YYNGEE. This CDR3 has 14 amino acids. CDR3 loop: CASSLGVAGTAQFF. The CDR3 nucleotides are TGTGCCAGCAGCCTGGGTGTAGCGGGAACGGCGCAGTTCTTC.

Only one count was recorded for this clone. The chain joins TRBV6-5 to TRBJ2-1; a possible D gene is TRBD2 (6 bases). The V and J ends lost 4 bases and 2 bases respectively, with 9 bases between them. The CDR3 runs to 14 residues. Germline loops: CDR1 MNHEY, CDR2 SVGAGI. CDR3 region: CASSSGATYNEQFF. CDR3 coding DNA: TGTGCCAGCAGTTCGGGAGCTACCTACAATGAGCAGTTCTTC.

The rearrangement links TRBV5-1 to TRBJ2-1, with TRBD2 matching over 7 bases. Germline lookup yields CDR1 SGHRS and CDR2 YFSETQ. V gave up 2 bases and J gave up 6 bases; unmatched junction bases: 8. The CDR3 runs 15 residues. The CDR3 sequence is CASSLIGGSGNEQFF. CDR3 DNA: TGCGCCAGCAGCTTAATCGGCGGGAGTGGCAATGAGCAGTTCTTC.

In this sample, this clone turned up once. This chain connects TRBV18 to TRBJ1-1; no clear D gene. Germline CDR1 is KGHSH and CDR2 is LQKENI. The CDR3 covers 15 residues. V gave up 3 bases and J gave up 0 bases, with 11 bases separating them. CDR3 coding DNA: TGTGCCAGCTCACCGCAGAGTGCAGTGAACACTGAAGCTTTCTTT. It encodes CASSPQSAVNTEAFF.

This clone was recorded a few times. The CDR3 is CASSLTGSQPQHF. The CDR3 bases are TGTGCCAGCAGTTTAACAGGGAGTCAGCCCCAGCATTTT. The rearrangement joins TRBV28 to TRBJ1-5; a possible D gene is TRBD1 (6 bases). Germline values: CDR1 MDHEN, CDR2 SYDVKM. Between the trimmed V and J ends, which lost 2 bases and 6 bases, there was a span of 8 bases. This CDR3 region has 13 residues.

The V and J genes are TRBV2 and TRBJ1-3, with a tentative D call TRBD1 (5 bases). From germline, CDR1 is SNHLY and CDR2 FYNNEI. The ends were cut back, 8 bases at V and 0 bases at J, with 11 bases in the middle. The CDR3 is 14 residues long. The CDR3 region is CASSGGYSGNTIYF. As DNA, the CDR3 is TGTGCCAGCTCGGGGGGGTACTCTGGAAACACCATATATTTT. The variable domain in full, with the rest retrieved from reference TRBV2 and TRBJ1-3, is EPEVTQTPSHQVTQMGQEVILRCVPISNHLYFYWYRQILGQKVEFLVSFYNNEISEKSEIFDDQFSVERPDGSNFTLKIRSTKLEDSAMYFCASSGGYSGNTIYFGEGSWLTVV.

The chain is built from TRBV19 and TRBJ2-6; D may correspond to TRBD1 or TRBD2 (5 bases each). The germline CDR1 and CDR2 sequences are LNHDA and SQIVND (reference sequence). V lost 6 bases to trimming and J lost 2 bases, with 8 bases between them. This CDR3 is 14 amino acids long. The CDR3 sequence: CASSGATGANVLTF. Here the CDR3 DNA reads TGTGCCAGTAGCGGGGCGACTGGGGCCAACGTCCTGACTTTC. Full variable domain (missing parts from reference TRBV19 and TRBJ2-6): DGGITQSPKYLFRKEGQNVTLSCEQNLNHDAMYWYRQDPGQGLRLIYYSQIVNDFQKGDIAEGYSVSREKKESFPLTVTSAQKNPTAFYLCASSGATGANVLTFGAGSRLTVL.

Concerning this clone itself: An end of the junction differs from the germline gene, which may be a read error. The V and J genes are TRBV29-1 and TRBJ1-2, with D perhaps TRBD1 (5 bases). Germline V gene data show CDR1 as SQVTM and CDR2 as ANQGSEA. The length of the CDR3 is 12 residues. DNA of the CDR3: TGCAGCGCTGAAGGCAGGGCTGATGGCTACACCTTC. Its protein is CSAEGRADGYTF.

The V and J genes are TRBV5-1 and TRBJ2-3; 12 nucleotides match TRBD2. Germline CDR1 reads SGHRS; CDR2 reads YFSETQ. The CDR3 is 16 amino acids. Trimming took 4 bases from V and 6 from J; bases not matched to a gene: 9. CDR3 in amino acids: CASSTSTSGSYDTQYF. Here the CDR3 DNA reads TGCGCCAGCAGCACTTCGACTAGCGGGAGTTACGATACGCAGTATTTT.

This chain uses TRBV5-1 with TRBJ1-1, with a possible D match to TRBD1 (5 bases). V was clipped by 4 bases and J by 2 bases, with 12 bases between them. CDR1 and CDR2 from the germline V gene are SGHRS and YFSETQ. The CDR3 contains 14 residues. The CDR3 DNA is TGCGCCAGCAGCCCAACCCAGGGAAACACTGAAGCTTTCTTT. It codes for CASSPTQGNTEAFF.

The chain links TRBV2 to TRBJ2-7; 7 nucleotides align to TRBD2. The CDR3 runs to 14 residues. V was pared by 1 base and J by 7 bases, with 7 bases of the junction left unmatched. Germline lookup yields CDR1 SNHLY and CDR2 FYNNEI. CDR3 sequence reads: CASSEGGGPGEQYF. The CDR3 coding sequence is TGTGCCAGCAGTGAAGGGGGAGGGCCCGGAGAGCAGTACTTC.

This clone was detected once. The CDR3 DNA is TGTGCCAGCAGCCGCTATTACAATGAGCAGTTCTTC. Translated: CASSRYYNEQFF. The V call is TRBV7-2, the J call TRBJ2-1; D not resolved. Trimming took 5 bases from V and 4 from J, leaving 6 bases between them. Per the germline V gene, CDR1 is SGHTA and CDR2 is FQGNSA. The CDR3 is made up of 12 amino acids.

This clone has only a few counts. This chain joins TRBV5-6 and TRBJ1-1, with D possibly being TRBD1 (6 bases). The V and J ends lost 1 base and 5 bases respectively, with 12 bases between them. Germline CDR1 SGHDT, CDR2 YYEEEE. The CDR3 is 14 amino acids. This CDR3 reads CASSLWGRGTEAFF. CDR3 coding DNA: TGTGCCAGCAGCTTGTGGGGGCGGGGGACTGAAGCTTTCTTT.

V gene TRBV19 combines with J gene TRBJ1-5; D gene ambiguous. Trimming stripped 6 bases from V and 0 bases from J, with 9 bases between. CDR3 length: 14 residues. The germline CDR1 and CDR2 sequences are LNHDA and SQIVND (reference sequence). CDR3 coding DNA: TGTGCCAGTAGCAAAACTAATAGCAATCAGCCCCAGCATTTT. Translated, it gives CASSKTNSNQPQHF.

This clone was recorded once. The chain carries TRBV6-1 and TRBJ1-5; 7 bases agree with TRBD1. CDR1 and CDR2 from the germline V gene are MNHNS and SASEGT. CDR3 size: 14 residues. The ends lost 6 bases at V and 5 bases at J; junction bases unmatched: 7. The CDR3 bases are TGTGCCAGCAGGGGAGGGGGCGATTATCAGCCCCAGCATTTT. Its translation is CASRGGGDYQPQHF.

This clone was detected only once. The chain employs TRBV28 and TRBJ1-3; the match to TRBD1 covers 12 bases. The CDR3 contains 16 residues. Germline values: CDR1 MDHEN, CDR2 SYDVKM. V lost 4 bases, J lost 4 bases, and 5 bases stayed unmatched. CDR3 residues: CASSSTGTGGGNTIYF. The CDR3 DNA sequence: TGTGCCAGCAGTTCTACCGGGACAGGGGGCGGAAACACCATATATTTT. Variable domain in full (rest from reference TRBV28 and TRBJ1-3): DVKVTQSSRYLVKRTGEKVFLECVQDMDHENMFWYRQDPGLGLRLIYFSYDVKMKEKGDIPEGYSVSREKKERFSLILESASTNQTSMYLCASSSTGTGGGNTIYFGEGSWLTVV.

The chain has TRBV16 and TRBJ1-4; TRBD1 might be the D (6 bases). The CDR3 extends over 15 amino acids. The V gene's germline CDR1 is KGHSY and CDR2 FQNENV. Trimming stripped 0 bases from V and 8 bases from J, with 13 bases between. The CDR3 DNA follows: TGTGCCAGCAGCCAATCGTCGGGGGCTTGGGAAAAACTGTTTTTT. Translation: CASSQSSGAWEKLFF.

The chain combines TRBV27 with TRBJ1-4; a weak D match, TRBD1 (5 bases). Trimming pared 5 bases from V and 3 bases from J, leaving 10 bases between. The CDR3 extends over 14 amino acids. CDR1 MNHEY and CDR2 SMNVEV come from the germline V gene (reference sequence). CDR3 sequence reads: CASSHRQPNEKLFF. In nucleotides, the CDR3 is TGTGCCAGCAGTCACAGACAGCCTAATGAAAAACTGTTTTTT.

The gene calls are TRBV7-2 and TRBJ2-1; tentative D call: TRBD2 (7 bases). V lost 5 bases, J lost 9 bases, and 11 bases lay in between. CDR3 size: 12 residues. The germline CDR1 and CDR2 sequences are SGHTA and FQGNSA. The CDR3 bases are TGTGCCAGCAGCAATAGGGGGGGTGAGCAGTTCTTC. It yields the protein CASSNRGGEQFF.